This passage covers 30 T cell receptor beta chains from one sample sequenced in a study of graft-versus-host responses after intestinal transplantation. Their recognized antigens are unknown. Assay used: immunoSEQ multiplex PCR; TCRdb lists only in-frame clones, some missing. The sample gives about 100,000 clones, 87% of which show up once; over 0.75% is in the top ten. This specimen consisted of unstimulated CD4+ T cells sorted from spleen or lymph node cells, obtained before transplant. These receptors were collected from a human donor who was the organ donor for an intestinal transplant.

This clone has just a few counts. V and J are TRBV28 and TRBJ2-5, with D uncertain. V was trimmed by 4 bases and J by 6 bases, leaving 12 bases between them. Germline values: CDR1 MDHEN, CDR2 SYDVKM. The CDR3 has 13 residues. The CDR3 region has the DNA TGTGCCAGCAGTTCTCTGGTTGTGAAGACCCAGTACTTC. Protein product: CASSSLVVKTQYF.

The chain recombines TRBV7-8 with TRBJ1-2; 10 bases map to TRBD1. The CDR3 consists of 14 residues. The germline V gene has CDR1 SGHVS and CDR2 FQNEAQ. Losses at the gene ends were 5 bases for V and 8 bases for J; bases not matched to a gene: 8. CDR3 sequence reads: CASSRTGTGVGYTF. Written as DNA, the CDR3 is TGTGCCAGCAGCCGAACCGGGACAGGGGTCGGCTACACCTTC.

The chain's CDR3 is CASSPLGGRSTEAFF. The CDR3 DNA reads TGTGCCAGCAGCCCCCTGGGGGGGAGGTCCACTGAAGCTTTCTTT. The chain joins TRBV11-1 to TRBJ1-1; possibly TRBD1 for D (5 bases). Germline V gene lookup returns CDR1 SGHAT and CDR2 FQDESV (reference sequence). Trimming stripped 5 bases from V and 4 bases from J, with 17 bases between. This CDR3 is 15 amino acids long.

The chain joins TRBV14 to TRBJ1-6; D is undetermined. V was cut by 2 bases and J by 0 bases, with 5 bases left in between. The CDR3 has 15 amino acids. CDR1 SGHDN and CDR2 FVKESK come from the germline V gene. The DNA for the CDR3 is TGTGCCAGCAGCCAACACAACTCCTATAATTCACCCCTCCACTTT. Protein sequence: CASSQHNSYNSPLHF.

The CDR3 loop is CATLTGTSVYEQYF. The CDR3 coding sequence is TGTGCCACCTTAACCGGGACTAGCGTTTACGAGCAGTACTTC. The V call is TRBV6-1, the J call TRBJ2-7; 10 bases fit TRBD2. Germline values: CDR1 MNHNS, CDR2 SASEGT. The length of the CDR3 is 14 residues. Trimming removed 10 bases from V and 4 bases from J; junction bases left unmatched: 10.

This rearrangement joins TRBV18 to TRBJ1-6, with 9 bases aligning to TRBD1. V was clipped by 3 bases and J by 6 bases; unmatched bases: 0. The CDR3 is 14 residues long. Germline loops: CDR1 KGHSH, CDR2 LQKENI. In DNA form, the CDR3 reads TGTGCCAGCTCACCGGGACAGGGTAATTCACCCCTCCACTTT. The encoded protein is CASSPGQGNSPLHF.

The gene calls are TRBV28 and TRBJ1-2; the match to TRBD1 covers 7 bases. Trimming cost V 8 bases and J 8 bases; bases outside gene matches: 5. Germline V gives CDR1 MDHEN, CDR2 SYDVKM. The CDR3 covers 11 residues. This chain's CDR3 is CASDQGGGYTF. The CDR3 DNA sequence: TGTGCCAGCGATCAGGGGGGCGGCTACACCTTC.

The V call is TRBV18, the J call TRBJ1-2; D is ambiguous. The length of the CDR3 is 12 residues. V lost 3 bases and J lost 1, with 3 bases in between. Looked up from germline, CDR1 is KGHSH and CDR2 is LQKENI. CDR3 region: CASSPDNYGYTF. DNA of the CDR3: TGTGCCAGCTCACCCGATAACTATGGCTACACCTTC.

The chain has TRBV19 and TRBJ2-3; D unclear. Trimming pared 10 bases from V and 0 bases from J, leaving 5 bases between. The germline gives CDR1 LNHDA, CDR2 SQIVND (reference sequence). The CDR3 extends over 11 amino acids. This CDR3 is CATPSTDTQYF. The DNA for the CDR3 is TGTGCCACCCCTAGCACAGATACGCAGTATTTT.

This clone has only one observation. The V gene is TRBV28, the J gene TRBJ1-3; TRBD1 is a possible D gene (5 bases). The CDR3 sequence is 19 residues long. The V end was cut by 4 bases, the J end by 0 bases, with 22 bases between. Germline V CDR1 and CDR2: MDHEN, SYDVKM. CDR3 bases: TGTGCCAGCAGTTCCAAATGGACACAACTCAGGCCCTCTGGAAACACCATATATTTT. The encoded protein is CASSSKWTQLRPSGNTIYF.

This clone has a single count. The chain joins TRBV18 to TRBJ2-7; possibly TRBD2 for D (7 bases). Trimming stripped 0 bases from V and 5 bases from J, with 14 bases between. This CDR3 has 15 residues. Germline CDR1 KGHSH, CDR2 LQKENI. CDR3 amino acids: CASSPPGRGGDEQYF. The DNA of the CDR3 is TGTGCCAGCTCACCACCCGGCAGGGGAGGGGACGAGCAGTACTTC.

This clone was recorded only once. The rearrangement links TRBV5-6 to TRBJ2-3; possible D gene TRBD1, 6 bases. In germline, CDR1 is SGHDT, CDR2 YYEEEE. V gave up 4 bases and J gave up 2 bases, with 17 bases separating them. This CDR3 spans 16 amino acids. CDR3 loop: CASSGTGQAITDTQYF. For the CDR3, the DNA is TGTGCCAGCAGCGGTACAGGGCAGGCCATCACAGATACGCAGTATTTT.

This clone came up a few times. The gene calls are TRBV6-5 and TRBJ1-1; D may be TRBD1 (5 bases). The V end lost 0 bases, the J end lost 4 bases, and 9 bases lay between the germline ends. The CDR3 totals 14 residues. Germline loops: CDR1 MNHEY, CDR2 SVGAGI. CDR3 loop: CASSYSGGGTEAFF. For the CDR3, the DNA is TGTGCCAGCAGTTACTCGGGGGGGGGCACTGAAGCTTTCTTT.

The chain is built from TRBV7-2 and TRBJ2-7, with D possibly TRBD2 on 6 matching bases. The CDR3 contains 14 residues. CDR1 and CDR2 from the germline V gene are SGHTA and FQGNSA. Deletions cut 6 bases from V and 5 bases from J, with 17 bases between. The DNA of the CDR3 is TGTGCCAGCAGTCCTCGACTAGTAAGTGACGAGCAGTACTTC. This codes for CASSPRLVSDEQYF. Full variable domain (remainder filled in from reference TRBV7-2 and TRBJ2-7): GAGVSQSPSNKVTEKGKDVELRCDPISGHTALYWYRQSLGQGLEFLIYFQGNSAPDKSGLPSDRFSAERTGGSVSTLTIQRTQQEDSAVYLCASSPRLVSDEQYFGPGTRLTVT.

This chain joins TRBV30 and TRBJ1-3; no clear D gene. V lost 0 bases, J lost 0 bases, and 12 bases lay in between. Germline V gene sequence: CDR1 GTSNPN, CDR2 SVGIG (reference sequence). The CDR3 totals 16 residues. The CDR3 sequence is CAWSVRMMYSGNTIYF. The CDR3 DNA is TGTGCCTGGAGTGTACGAATGATGTACTCTGGAAACACCATATATTTT.

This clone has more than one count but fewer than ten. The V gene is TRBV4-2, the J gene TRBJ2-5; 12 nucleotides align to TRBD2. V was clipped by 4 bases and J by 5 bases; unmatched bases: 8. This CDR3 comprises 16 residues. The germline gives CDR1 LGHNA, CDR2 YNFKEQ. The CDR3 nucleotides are TGTGCCAGCAGCCTCGCGACTAGCGGGGGAACTGAGACCCAGTACTTC. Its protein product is CASSLATSGGTETQYF.

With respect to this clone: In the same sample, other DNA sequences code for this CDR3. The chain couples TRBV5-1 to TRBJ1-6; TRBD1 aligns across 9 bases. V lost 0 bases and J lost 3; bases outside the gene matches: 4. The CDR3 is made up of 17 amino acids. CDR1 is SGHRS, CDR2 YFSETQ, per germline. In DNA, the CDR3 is TGCGCCAGCAGCTTGGAACAGGGGGCTAGCTATAATTCACCCCTCCACTTT. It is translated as CASSLEQGASYNSPLHF.

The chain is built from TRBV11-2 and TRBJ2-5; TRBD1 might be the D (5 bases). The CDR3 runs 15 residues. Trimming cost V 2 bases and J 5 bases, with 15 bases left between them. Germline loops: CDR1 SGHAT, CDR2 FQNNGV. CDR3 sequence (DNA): TGTGCCAGCAGCTTATTCAATCCAGGGCGTGAGACCCAGTACTTC. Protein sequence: CASSLFNPGRETQYF. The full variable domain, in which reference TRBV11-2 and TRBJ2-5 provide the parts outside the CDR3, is EAGVAQSPRYKIIEKRQSVAFWCNPISGHATLYWYQQILGQGPKLLIQFQNNGVVDDSQLPKDRFSAERLKGVDSTLKIQPAKLEDSAVYLCASSLFNPGRETQYFGPGTRLLVL.

CDR3 bases: TGCGCCAGCAGCCACCCGGGCCGGGAGACCCAGTACTTC. Protein product: CASSHPGRETQYF. V and J are TRBV4-1 and TRBJ2-5; D is unclear. The length of the CDR3 is 13 residues. Trimming stripped 3 bases from V and 5 bases from J, with 10 bases between. CDR1 MGHRA and CDR2 YSYEKL come from the germline V gene.

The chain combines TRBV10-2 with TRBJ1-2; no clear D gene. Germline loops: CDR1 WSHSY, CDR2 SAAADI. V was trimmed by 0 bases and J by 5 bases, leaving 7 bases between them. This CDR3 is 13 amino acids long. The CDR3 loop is CASSESRLYGYTF. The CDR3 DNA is TGCGCCAGCAGTGAGTCCCGACTATATGGCTACACCTTC.

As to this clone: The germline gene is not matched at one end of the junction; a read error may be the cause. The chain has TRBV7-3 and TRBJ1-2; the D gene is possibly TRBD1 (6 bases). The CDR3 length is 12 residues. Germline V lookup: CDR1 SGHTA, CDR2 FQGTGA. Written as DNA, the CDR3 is TGTGCCAGCAGCGCCGGGGGGGGCGCAGTCCACTTC. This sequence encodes CASSAGGGAVHF.

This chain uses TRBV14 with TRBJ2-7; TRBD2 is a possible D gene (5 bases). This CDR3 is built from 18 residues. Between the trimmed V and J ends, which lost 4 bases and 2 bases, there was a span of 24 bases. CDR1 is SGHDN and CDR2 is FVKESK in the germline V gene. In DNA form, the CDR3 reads TGTGCCAGCAGCCCGACTAATTTTGGACCGCTGACTCCCTACGAGCAGTACTTC. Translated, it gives CASSPTNFGPLTPYEQYF.

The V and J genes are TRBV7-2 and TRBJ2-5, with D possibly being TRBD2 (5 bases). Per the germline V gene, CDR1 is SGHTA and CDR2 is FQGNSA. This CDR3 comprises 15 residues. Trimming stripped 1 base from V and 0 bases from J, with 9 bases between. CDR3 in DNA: TGTGCCAGCAGCTTAGATACGGGGTACCAAGAGACCCAGTACTTC. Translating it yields CASSLDTGYQETQYF. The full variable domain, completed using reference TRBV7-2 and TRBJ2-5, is GAGVSQSPSNKVTEKGKDVELRCDPISGHTALYWYRQSLGQGLEFLIYFQGNSAPDKSGLPSDRFSAERTGGSVSTLTIQRTQQEDSAVYLCASSLDTGYQETQYFGPGTRLLVL.

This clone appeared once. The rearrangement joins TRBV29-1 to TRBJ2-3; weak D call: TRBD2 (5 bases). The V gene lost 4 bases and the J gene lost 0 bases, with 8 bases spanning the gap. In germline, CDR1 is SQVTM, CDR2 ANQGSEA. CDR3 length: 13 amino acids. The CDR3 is CSVAGFSTDTQYF. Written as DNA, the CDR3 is TGCAGCGTTGCGGGGTTTAGCACAGATACGCAGTATTTT.

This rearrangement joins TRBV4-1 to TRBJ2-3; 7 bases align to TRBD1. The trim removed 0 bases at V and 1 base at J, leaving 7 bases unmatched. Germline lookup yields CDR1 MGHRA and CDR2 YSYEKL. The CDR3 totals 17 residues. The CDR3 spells CASSQEGGPARTDTQYF. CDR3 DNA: TGCGCCAGCAGCCAAGAAGGGGGCCCCGCCCGCACAGATACGCAGTATTTT.

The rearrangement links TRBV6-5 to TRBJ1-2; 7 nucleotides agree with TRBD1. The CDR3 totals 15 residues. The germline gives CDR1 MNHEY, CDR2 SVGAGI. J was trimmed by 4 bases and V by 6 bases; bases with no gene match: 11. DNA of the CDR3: TGTGCCAGCAGCCGACAGGGTGGAGGTCCCTATGGCTACACCTTC. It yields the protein CASSRQGGGPYGYTF.

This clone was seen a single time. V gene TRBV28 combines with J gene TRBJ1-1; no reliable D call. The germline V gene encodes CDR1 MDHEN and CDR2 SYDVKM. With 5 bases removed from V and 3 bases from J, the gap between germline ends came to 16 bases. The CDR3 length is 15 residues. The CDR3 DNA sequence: TGTGCCAGCAGTACCACCCCAGCGCGGCACACTGAAGCTTTCTTT. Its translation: CASSTTPARHTEAFF.

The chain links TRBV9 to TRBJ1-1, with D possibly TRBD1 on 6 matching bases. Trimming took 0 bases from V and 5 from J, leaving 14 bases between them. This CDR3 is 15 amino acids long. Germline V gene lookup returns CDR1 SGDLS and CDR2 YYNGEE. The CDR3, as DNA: TGTGCCAGCAGCGTAGGTCCAGGGAGGGGGACTGAAGCTTTCTTT. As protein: CASSVGPGRGTEAFF.

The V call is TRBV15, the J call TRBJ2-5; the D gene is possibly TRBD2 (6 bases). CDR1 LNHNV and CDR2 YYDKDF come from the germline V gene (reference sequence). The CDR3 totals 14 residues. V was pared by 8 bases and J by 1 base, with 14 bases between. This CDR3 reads CATSRGYLQETQYF. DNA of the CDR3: TGTGCCACCTCCCGGGGGTACCTCCAAGAGACCCAGTACTTC.

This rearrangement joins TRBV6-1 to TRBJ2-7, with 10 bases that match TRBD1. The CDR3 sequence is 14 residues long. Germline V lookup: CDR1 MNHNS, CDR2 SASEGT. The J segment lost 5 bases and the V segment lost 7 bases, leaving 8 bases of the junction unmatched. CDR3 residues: CASNWGQGSNEQYF. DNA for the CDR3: TGTGCCAGCAACTGGGGACAGGGGAGCAACGAGCAGTACTTC.